The 8 T cell receptor beta chains below all came from one sample that was sequenced in a study of CD8+CD57+ T cells in acquired aplastic anemia. Whoever was chosen for sequencing had shown CD8+CD57+ cell expansion by flow cytometry. Genomic DNA constituted the template upon which TCR beta VDJ and CDR3 profiling was performed. TCRdb re-called the reads through MiXCR, storing one row per CDR3 protein. Of some 120,000 distinct CDR3 sequences listed, under 65% are singletons. Sequenced sample: sorted CD4+, CD8+, or CD8+CD57+ T cells (not recorded which) from PBMCs. All receptors derive from a human donor with aplastic anemia.

This clonotype has only a few counts. CDR3 loop: CASSRAGAGANVLTF. The DNA of the CDR3 is TGTGCCAGCAGCCGCGCGGGGGCTGGGGCCAACGTCCTGACTTTC. This chain connects TRBV7-9 to TRBJ2-6; 7 positions agree with TRBD2. The CDR3 consists of 15 residues. Germline V gene sequence: CDR1 SEHNR, CDR2 FQNEAQ (reference sequence). V shed 5 bases, J shed 2 bases, and the junction held 3 bases outside the gene matches. The full variable domain, its missing parts supplied by reference TRBV7-9 and TRBJ2-6, is DTGVSQNPRHKITKRGQNVTFRCDPISEHNRLYWYRQTLGQGPEFLTYFQNEAQLEKSRLLSDRFSAERPKGSFSTLEIQRTEQGDSAMYLCASSRAGAGANVLTFGAGSRLTVL.

The CDR3 nucleotides read TGTGCCAGCAGCGGGGGACAGGGTACCTACGAGCAGTACTTC. Its protein product is CASSGGQGTYEQYF. J is TRBJ2-7 and V is TRBV2; 9 nucleotides agree with TRBD1. Trimming took 6 bases from V and 2 from J; bases not matched to a gene: 5. The germline gives CDR1 SNHLY, CDR2 FYNNEI. This CDR3 is 14 amino acids long.

This sequence joins TRBV12-3 or TRBV12-4 and TRBJ1-5; D call uncertain. V was pared by 3 bases and J by 7 bases, with 13 bases between. The CDR3 loop spans 14 amino acids. The CDR3 sequence: CASSFHGAEQPQHF. The CDR3 region has the DNA TGTGCCAGCAGTTTTCACGGAGCTGAACAGCCCCAGCATTTT.

The genes are TRBV10-3 and TRBJ2-1; no reliable D call. The CDR3 is made up of 13 amino acids. Germline lookup yields CDR1 ENHRY and CDR2 SYGVKD. Trimming left V 0 bases short and J 4 bases short, with 4 bases between. In nucleotides, the CDR3 is TGTGCCATCAGTGAGTCCTATTACAATGAGCAGTTCTTC. Protein: CAISESYYNEQFF.

This clonotype was observed many times. The chain employs TRBV5-1 and TRBJ1-2, with D possibly matching TRBD1 (6 bases). CDR1 and CDR2 from the germline V gene are SGHRS and YFSETQ. CDR3 size: 14 residues. V gave up 4 bases and J gave up 8 bases, with 18 bases separating them. The CDR3 coding sequence is TGCGCCAGCAGCCCGGACAAGCCCACAGGGGGCTACACCTTC. It specifies CASSPDKPTGGYTF.

The chain carries TRBV2 and TRBJ1-1, with a weak D call TRBD1 (5 bases). Germline loops: CDR1 SNHLY, CDR2 FYNNEI. V dropped 8 bases and J dropped 5 bases, with 18 bases sitting between them. The CDR3 runs 14 residues. The CDR3 reads CASPSGRLWTEAFF. CDR3 nucleotides: TGTGCCAGCCCCTCAGGGCGGTTGTGGACTGAAGCTTTCTTT.

This clonotype was observed many times. The J gene is TRBJ2-7, the V gene TRBV12-3 or TRBV12-4, with D tentatively TRBD1 (5 bases). V gave up 8 bases and J gave up 8 bases, with 25 bases separating them. The CDR3 extends over 15 amino acids. The CDR3 here is CASGGQGSPPGKQYF. In DNA form, the CDR3 reads TGTGCCAGCGGTGGACAAGGGTCCCCCCCCGGCAAGCAGTACTTC.

CDR3: CASSLWGLAGDNEQFF. In DNA, the CDR3 is TGTGCCAGCAGCTTATGGGGACTAGCGGGGGACAATGAGCAGTTCTTC. The chain links TRBV11-2 to TRBJ2-1, with 14 bases identical to TRBD2. The CDR3 extends over 16 amino acids. Germline-derived CDR1 and CDR2 are SGHAT and FQNNGV. V gave up 2 bases and J gave up 5 bases; unmatched junction bases: 2.